Presented here are 30 T cell receptor beta chains from one specimen sequenced in a study of follicular helper T cells after annual influenza vaccination. Time point noted: 2015-2016 season, pre-vaccination. Clones were read by immunoSEQ multiplex PCR, and TCRdb kept only the in-frame ones, dropping some. The sample has approximately 2,100 clones, 87% seen once. Source: CXCR5- memory CD4+ T cells sorted from blood, taken on the day of influenza vaccination. The receptors come from an adult who received the influenza vaccine.

The genes are TRBV15 and TRBJ2-5; 16 bases fit TRBD2. CDR3 size: 19 residues. Losses at the gene ends were 0 bases for V and 4 bases for J; bases not matched to a gene: 8. The germline CDR1 and CDR2 sequences are LNHNV and YYDKDF (reference sequence). The chain's CDR3 is CATSRDRAGLAGGRETQYF. The CDR3 DNA is TGTGCCACCAGCAGAGATCGAGCGGGACTAGCGGGAGGGCGAGAGACCCAGTACTTC.

The chain is built from TRBV18 and TRBJ1-2; D perhaps matches TRBD1 (6 bases). The germline V and J ends were trimmed by 3 bases and 8 bases, with 13 bases remaining between them. The germline CDR1 and CDR2 sequences are KGHSH and LQKENI. The CDR3 consists of 13 residues. As DNA, the CDR3 is TGTGCCAGCTCACCGGGGGGGGCCGGCGGCTACACCTTC. This sequence encodes CASSPGGAGGYTF.

V and J are TRBV7-2 and TRBJ1-5, with D possibly being TRBD1 (5 bases). CDR1 and CDR2 (germline): SGHTA, FQGNSA. The ends were cut back, 5 bases at V and 1 base at J, with 15 bases in the middle. The CDR3 has 16 residues. In nucleotides, the CDR3 is TGTGCCAGCAGCCGCGGGGGAGGGAGAAGCAATCAGCCCCAGCATTTT. Protein product: CASSRGGGRSNQPQHF. Drawing the rest from reference TRBV7-2 and TRBJ1-5, the complete variable domain is GAGVSQSPSNKVTEKGKDVELRCDPISGHTALYWYRQSLGQGLEFLIYFQGNSAPDKSGLPSDRFSAERTGGSVSTLTIQRTQQEDSAVYLCASSRGGGRSNQPQHFGDGTRLSIL.

This clone was seen a single time. The chain has TRBV6-5 and TRBJ2-3, with D perhaps TRBD2 (6 bases). Germline values: CDR1 MNHEY, CDR2 SVGAGI. Trimming took 5 bases from V and 0 from J, leaving 12 bases between them. The length of the CDR3 is 15 residues. CDR3 sequence (DNA): TGTGCCAGCAGTCTAGGAGGGGACAGCACAGATACGCAGTATTTT. Translating gives CASSLGGDSTDTQYF.

This clone was picked up one time. The chain employs TRBV4-3 and TRBJ1-2; weak D call: TRBD1 (5 bases). The CDR3 length is 14 residues. Germline V gene sequence: CDR1 LGHNA, CDR2 YSLEER. Trimming pared 0 bases from V and 4 bases from J, leaving 9 bases between. The CDR3 coding sequence is TGCGCCAGCAGCCAAGATGCAGGGCCCTATGGCTACACCTTC. Protein sequence: CASSQDAGPYGYTF.

This clone was observed once. This chain links TRBV4-3 with TRBJ2-7; weak D call: TRBD2 (6 bases). Trimming took off 1 base at V and 7 bases at J, with 20 bases between the two ends. Germline V gene lookup returns CDR1 LGHNA and CDR2 YSLEER. The CDR3 is 16 residues long. The CDR3 nucleotides are TGCGCCAGCAGCCAAGCGGGAACCGGGGGAAGTAAAGAGCAGTACTTC. Translated: CASSQAGTGGSKEQYF.

The rearrangement joins TRBV2 to TRBJ2-1, with 9 bases that match TRBD2. Germline CDR1 and CDR2: SNHLY and FYNNEI. With V trimmed by 6 bases and J by 10 bases, 13 bases remained unmatched. This CDR3 spans 15 amino acids. CDR3 DNA: TGTGCCAGCAGGAGAGTGGCGGGAGGGCCGAGGGAGCAGTTCTTC. This sequence encodes CASRRVAGGPREQFF.

The chain couples TRBV19 to TRBJ1-1, with TRBD1 matching 8 bases. Germline CDR1 reads LNHDA; CDR2 reads SQIVND (reference sequence). J was trimmed by 12 bases and V by 5 bases; bases with no gene match: 20. This CDR3 comprises 16 residues. CDR3 nucleotides: TGTGCCAGTAGTGTCCGTAGAAGTCAGGGGGCGCGTGATACTTTCTTT. Protein: CASSVRRSQGARDTFF.

The chain employs TRBV30 and TRBJ1-2; 8 positions match TRBD1. This CDR3 is 11 amino acids long. Germline loops: CDR1 GTSNPN, CDR2 SVGIG (reference sequence). The CDR3 reads CASGTGYGYTF. As DNA, the CDR3 is TGTGCTTCGGGGACAGGCTATGGCTACACCTTC. Filled out from reference TRBV30 and TRBJ1-2, the complete variable domain reads SQTIHQWPATLVQPVGSPLSLECTVEGTSNPNLYWYRQAAGRGLQLLFYSVGIGQISSEVPQNLSASRPQDRQFILSSKKLLLSDSGFYLCASGTGYGYTFGSGTRLTVV.

V usage is TRBV30 and J usage is TRBJ2-7; 8 bases map to TRBD1. Per the germline V gene, CDR1 is GTSNPN and CDR2 is SVGIG (reference sequence). This CDR3 region has 16 residues. Trimming at V came to 3 bases and at J to 1 base, leaving 11 bases not matched to a gene. Here the CDR3 reads CAWREPQGARSYEQYF. Here the CDR3 DNA reads TGTGCCTGGAGGGAACCTCAGGGGGCTAGGTCCTACGAGCAGTACTTC.

J is TRBJ2-7 and V is TRBV28; 7 positions agree with TRBD2. The V gene end was trimmed by 3 bases and the J gene end by 4 bases; junction bases not matched to a gene: 12. The germline V gene has CDR1 MDHEN and CDR2 SYDVKM. The CDR3 spans 16 residues. CDR3 nucleotide sequence: TGTGCCAGCAGTTTTGGCGGGACTATGAGGCATTACGAGCAGTACTTC. Protein: CASSFGGTMRHYEQYF.

J is TRBJ2-1 and V is TRBV7-2; no firm D call. Germline CDR1 is SGHTA and CDR2 is FQGNSA. CDR3 size: 16 residues. Deletions cut 5 bases from V and 6 bases from J, with 20 bases between. In DNA, the CDR3 is TGTGCCAGCAGCACGAAAGGGTCCGCGACTTTCAATGAGCAGTTCTTC. It codes for CASSTKGSATFNEQFF.

The chain couples TRBV6-5 to TRBJ2-2; the D is unclear. V lost 7 bases to trimming and J lost 4 bases, with 10 bases between them. This CDR3 comprises 13 residues. Germline V gene lookup returns CDR1 MNHEY and CDR2 SVGAGI. In nucleotides, the CDR3 is TGTGCCAGCACCCCCGGAGTCACCGGGGAGCTGTTTTTT. It yields the protein CASTPGVTGELFF.

The chain carries TRBV5-1 and TRBJ1-4; the match to TRBD1 covers 9 bases. Germline V lookup: CDR1 SGHRS, CDR2 YFSETQ. CDR3 length: 16 amino acids. The ends lost 3 bases at V and 3 bases at J; junction bases unmatched: 6. CDR3 sequence reads: CASSYGQGRANEKLFF. The CDR3 DNA follows: TGCGCCAGCAGCTACGGACAGGGGCGAGCTAATGAAAAACTGTTTTTT.

The rearrangement uses TRBV28 and TRBJ2-7; D unclear. CDR1 and CDR2 from the germline V gene are MDHEN and SYDVKM. V was clipped by 4 bases and J by 1 base, with 11 bases between them. This CDR3 region has 14 residues. DNA for the CDR3: TGTGCCAGCAGTTCGCCGGGCAGTTCCTACGAGCAGTACTTC. Protein sequence: CASSSPGSSYEQYF.

This chain joins TRBV6-6 and TRBJ2-5; possibly TRBD2 for D (7 bases). The CDR3 consists of 14 residues. Trimming shortened V by 8 bases and J by 13 bases, and 26 bases separated the two germline ends. Germline V CDR1 and CDR2: MNHNY, SVGAGI (reference sequence). Here the CDR3 reads CASQAIRGAQVGYF. The DNA for the CDR3 is TGTGCCAGCCAAGCCATTCGGGGGGCCCAAGTAGGGTACTTC.

The rearrangement links TRBV7-1 to TRBJ2-3; D gene unclear. TRBV7-1 is an open reading frame, and its role is uncertain. The CDR3 runs 12 residues. V lost 4 bases, J lost 4 bases, and 6 bases lay in between. CDR3 nucleotides: TGTGCCAGCAGCTTAAGTTCAGATACGCAGTATTTT. Translating it yields CASSLSSDTQYF.

The CDR3 region has the DNA TGCGCCAGCAGCTGGACAAGCGGGGGGGCGGGAGAGACCCAGTACTTC. It codes for CASSWTSGGAGETQYF. The chain carries TRBV5-1 and TRBJ2-5, with TRBD2 identical over 10 bases. With V trimmed by 3 bases and J by 4 bases, 9 bases remained unmatched. This CDR3 is built from 16 residues. The germline gives CDR1 SGHRS, CDR2 YFSETQ.

The chain recombines TRBV19 with TRBJ2-7, with 7 bases aligning to TRBD1. Trimming cost V 3 bases and J 2 bases; bases outside gene matches: 4. Germline V lookup: CDR1 LNHDA, CDR2 SQIVND (reference sequence). CDR3 length equals 14 residues. CDR3 loop: CASSMGTATYEQYF. The CDR3 DNA reads TGTGCCAGTAGTATGGGGACAGCCACCTACGAGCAGTACTTC.

V is TRBV7-2 and J is TRBJ1-1; D is undetermined. The CDR3 has 13 residues. V was clipped by 2 bases and J by 0 bases, with 4 bases between them. CDR1 and CDR2 from the germline V gene are SGHTA and FQGNSA. CDR3 nucleotide sequence: TGTGCCAGCAGCTTATGGCTGAACACTGAAGCTTTCTTT. Translated: CASSLWLNTEAFF. Variable domain in full (rest from reference TRBV7-2 and TRBJ1-1): GAGVSQSPSNKVTEKGKDVELRCDPISGHTALYWYRQSLGQGLEFLIYFQGNSAPDKSGLPSDRFSAERTGGSVSTLTIQRTQQEDSAVYLCASSLWLNTEAFFGQGTRLTVV.

This chain joins TRBV5-1 and TRBJ1-6, with D uncertain. The CDR3 loop spans 13 amino acids. V was pared by 0 bases and J by 9 bases, with 7 bases between. Germline loops: CDR1 SGHRS, CDR2 YFSETQ. This CDR3 reads CASSLASRSPLHF. The CDR3 coding sequence is TGCGCCAGCAGCTTGGCGTCGCGTTCACCCCTCCACTTT. Combining the CDR3 with reference TRBV5-1 and TRBJ1-6 gives the whole variable domain KAGVTQTPRYLIKTRGQQVTLSCSPISGHRSVSWYQQTPGQGLQFLFEYFSETQRNKGNFPGRFSGRQFSNSRSEMNVSTLELGDSALYLCASSLASRSPLHFGNGTRLTVT.

This chain joins TRBV14 and TRBJ2-2; D may be TRBD1 (5 bases). Germline V lookup: CDR1 SGHDN, CDR2 FVKESK. CDR3 size: 16 residues. V lost 4 bases to trimming and J lost 6 bases, with 18 bases between them. CDR3 nucleotides: TGTGCCAGCAGCCGAGCCCCAGGGCGTGGGGCCGGGGAGCTGTTTTTT. It translates to CASSRAPGRGAGELFF.

This clone was detected a few times. The chain is built from TRBV2 and TRBJ2-7; D remains ambiguous. The length of the CDR3 is 12 residues. Germline V gene data show CDR1 as SNHLY and CDR2 as FYNNEI. V was clipped by 10 bases and J by 0 bases, with 10 bases between them. The CDR3: CATREVSYEQYF. The CDR3 DNA sequence: TGTGCCACGAGAGAGGTCTCCTACGAGCAGTACTTC.

The V gene is TRBV28, the J gene TRBJ2-2; a weak D match, TRBD2 (5 bases). Between the trimmed V and J ends, which lost 5 bases and 8 bases, there was a span of 9 bases. The CDR3 is 12 amino acids. The germline V gene has CDR1 MDHEN and CDR2 SYDVKM. As DNA, the CDR3 is TGTGCCAGCAGTCTCCCGGGGGGGGAGCTGTTTTTT. This translates into CASSLPGGELFF. The whole variable domain, remainder taken from reference TRBV28 and TRBJ2-2, is DVKVTQSSRYLVKRTGEKVFLECVQDMDHENMFWYRQDPGLGLRLIYFSYDVKMKEKGDIPEGYSVSREKKERFSLILESASTNQTSMYLCASSLPGGELFFGEGSRLTVL.

The chain recombines TRBV7-2 with TRBJ2-7; 7 nucleotides align to TRBD2. Per the germline V gene, CDR1 is SGHTA and CDR2 is FQGNSA. CDR3 length equals 15 residues. V trimming: 4 bases; J trimming: 5 bases; junction bases outside the gene matches: 11. CDR3 sequence reads: CASSSMRGSNNEQYF. In DNA form, the CDR3 reads TGTGCCAGCAGCTCCATGCGCGGGAGCAACAACGAGCAGTACTTC. The full variable domain, in which reference TRBV7-2 and TRBJ2-7 provide the parts outside the CDR3, is GAGVSQSPSNKVTEKGKDVELRCDPISGHTALYWYRQSLGQGLEFLIYFQGNSAPDKSGLPSDRFSAERTGGSVSTLTIQRTQQEDSAVYLCASSSMRGSNNEQYFGPGTRLTVT.

The rearrangement uses TRBV9 and TRBJ2-1; D might be TRBD1 (5 bases). V gave up 0 bases and J gave up 6 bases, with 13 bases separating them. The CDR3 totals 15 residues. Germline V gene lookup returns CDR1 SGDLS and CDR2 YYNGEE. CDR3 nucleotides: TGTGCCAGCAGCGTAGCTCCGCAGGGAAGCAATGAGCAGTTCTTC. It specifies CASSVAPQGSNEQFF.

The chain has TRBV5-5 and TRBJ1-6; 8 nucleotides align to TRBD1. Unmatched junction bases numbered 12, after V lost 4 bases and J lost 9 bases. The CDR3 totals 16 residues. Looked up from germline, CDR1 is SGHKS and CDR2 is YYEKEE (reference sequence). Here the CDR3 reads CASSLTGDNGASPLHF. CDR3 DNA sequence: TGTGCCAGCAGCCTGACAGGGGACAATGGGGCTTCACCCCTCCACTTT.

The chain recombines TRBV28 with TRBJ1-2; D perhaps matches TRBD1 (5 bases). V was shortened by 3 bases and J by 5 bases, with 13 bases between the two germline ends. Germline V gives CDR1 MDHEN, CDR2 SYDVKM. The length of the CDR3 is 14 residues. The CDR3 reads CASSLGMRGYGYTF. DNA for the CDR3: TGTGCCAGCAGTTTGGGGATGAGGGGATATGGCTACACCTTC.

This chain uses TRBV29-1 with TRBJ2-5; D gene unclear. The CDR3 is 13 residues long. The V and J ends lost 7 bases and 9 bases respectively, with 21 bases between them. Germline CDR1 is SQVTM and CDR2 is ANQGSEA. CDR3 coding DNA: TGCAGCGCCTCGACTGGAACCCTTGGGGCCCAGTACTTC. This sequence encodes CSASTGTLGAQYF.

The chain joins TRBV7-2 to TRBJ1-2; D remains unclear. Per the germline V gene, CDR1 is SGHTA and CDR2 is FQGNSA. The CDR3 is made up of 12 amino acids. V lost 5 bases, J lost 7 bases, and 11 bases lay in between. The CDR3 is CASSPGRVGYTF. The CDR3 DNA sequence: TGTGCCAGCAGCCCGGGGAGAGTTGGCTACACCTTC.